This TCR beta chain stems from a study of Tregs in tolerant kidney transplant recipients. Notes on the study in general: Tregs expanded with activated donor B cells seemed most donor-specific.

CD4+CD25+CD127- Tregs, CD4+CD25- non-Tregs, CD4 and CD8 cells were sorted. Sequencing was performed with immunoSEQ multiplex PCR; in TCRdb, only in-frame clones are kept and a portion is missing. The table records some 55,000 clones, around 82% of them present only once. Judged by abundance, this clone is medium-sized. Its antigen is unidentified. The origin of this receptor is a human donor in good health. The sequenced sample was CD4+ T cells from blood.

DNA of the CDR3: TGTGCCAGCAGCGTAGCTCCTAGCGGGGGGCCGGAGACCCAGTACTTC. Amino acids: CASSVAPSGGPETQYF. This chain joins TRBV9 and TRBJ2-5; the match to TRBD2 covers 11 bases. The CDR3 runs 16 residues. Germline-derived CDR1 and CDR2 are SGDLS and YYNGEE. After removal of 0 bases from V and 5 bases from J, the junction contained 6 bases not matched to a gene.